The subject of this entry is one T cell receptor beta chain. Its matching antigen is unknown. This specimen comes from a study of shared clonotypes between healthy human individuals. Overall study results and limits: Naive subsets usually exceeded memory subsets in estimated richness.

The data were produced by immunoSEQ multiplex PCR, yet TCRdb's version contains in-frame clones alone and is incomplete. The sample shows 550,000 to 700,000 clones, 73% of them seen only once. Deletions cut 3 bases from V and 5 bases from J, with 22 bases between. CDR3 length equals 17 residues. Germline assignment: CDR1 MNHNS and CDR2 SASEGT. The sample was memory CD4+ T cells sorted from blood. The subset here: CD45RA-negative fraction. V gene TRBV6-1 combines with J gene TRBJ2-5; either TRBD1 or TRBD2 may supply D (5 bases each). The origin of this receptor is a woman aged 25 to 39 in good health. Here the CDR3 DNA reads TGTGCCAGCAGTGAGCCCCGGGACCCGAAGCGTCCGGAGACCCAGTACTTC. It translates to CASSEPRDPKRPETQYF.